This T cell receptor (beta chain) was obtained from a study of T-cell memory formation after mild COVID-19. TCRdb re-derived calls from the 5' RACE reads in MiXCR, one entry per CDR3 protein. The data contain roughly 250,000 distinct CDR3 sequences, less than 20% of them singletons. Study-wide points: Most CD4+ clones that shrank were in CM and EM, while CD8+ ones turned up in EMRA.

Notes on this clonotype: Antigen specificity is unknown.

Sequenced material: PBMCs or a T cell subset sorted from them (not recorded which). The TCR originated in a man in his late teens or twenties who had mild COVID-19 (a few samples of this study predate the infection). Cell type and time point are not known.

The CDR3 loop is CASSRGLAESTDTQYF. As DNA, the CDR3 is TGCGCCAGCAGCCGGGGACTAGCGGAGAGCACAGATACGCAGTATTTT. The chain employs TRBV5-1 and TRBJ2-3; 11 bases align to TRBD2. Germline trimming cut 4 bases from V and 0 bases from J; bases unmatched to any gene: 4. The CDR3 length is 16 residues. Per the germline V gene, CDR1 is SGHRS and CDR2 is YFSETQ.